Reported below is one T cell receptor (beta chain). Per-patient samples, pretreatment and on-treatment, numbered 1 to 8. The repertoire was sequenced with immunoSEQ multiplex PCR; TCRdb's copy has only in-frame clones and lacks some. The data show tens of thousands of clones, with 87% seen just once and about 7.6% held by the top ten. The CDR3 loop spans 15 amino acids. With 1 base removed from V and 2 bases from J, the gap between germline ends came to 11 bases. CDR1 is SGHTA and CDR2 is FQGNSA in the germline V gene. This specimen comes from a study of PD-L1 blockade in urothelial cancer. Study in general: Of 28 to 35 patients, some 25 were males with bladder-origin urothelial cancer. Samples came from 3 weeks, at the second dose, and 6 weeks into treatment.

V usage is TRBV7-2 and J usage is TRBJ1-2; no clear D gene. Sequencing used PBMCs, obtained around atezolizumab (anti-PD-L1) treatment. The TCR sequence derives from a man aged 60-69 years with urothelial cancer. CDR3 in DNA: TGTGCCAGCAGCTTAGGGAGCTTCGACAACTATGGCTACACCTTC. Amino acids: CASSLGSFDNYGYTF.